The rows below give T cell receptor beta chains drawn from one sample of a study of cytomegalovirus exposure and HLA in healthy donors. This table comes from immunoSEQ multiplex PCR, and its TCRdb copy is limited to in-frame clones, with some not included. The table lists tens of thousands of clones, around 83% of them singletons, with roughly 4% in the top ten. The sequencing input was PBMCs. These receptors originate from a woman in her late teens or twenties in good health and CMV-seronegative. Both conserved end residues are part of each CDR3. D genes are given only for firm matches. Not all rows give a size; the values are once, few, many and, for expanded clones, a class.

j_gene,v_gene,d_gene,abundance,CDR3nt,CDR3aa
TRBJ1-3,TRBV4-1,-,-,TGCGCCAGCAGCCGAGATACCGACAGCTCTGGAAACACCATATATTTT,CASSRDTDSSGNTIYF
TRBJ1-2,TRBV6-1,-,-,TGTGCCAGCAGCCCCCAGGGGCCCTTGTCGCAGGGCTACACCTTC,CASSPQGPLSQGYTF
TRBJ1-2,TRBV10-3,TRBD1,-,TGTGCCATCAGTGCCCCGACAGGGGGCGACTATGGCTACACCTTC,CAISAPTGGDYGYTF
TRBJ1-6,TRBV19,-,-,TGTGCCAGTAGTTCGACGGCTAGCTCCTATAATTCACCCCTCCACTTT,CASSSTASSYNSPLHF
TRBJ2-1,TRBV23-1,TRBD1,-,TGCGCCAGCAGTCCGACCGACAGGGAAAGTTGGCACGAGCAGTTCTTC,CASSPTDRESWHEQFF
TRBJ2-2,TRBV19,-,few,TGTGCCACCTCACTCAGCGATGGGAACACCGGGGAGCTGTTTTTT,CATSLSDGNTGELFF
TRBJ2-7,TRBV29-1,TRBD2,-,TGCATCCCCCACCGGGGGGTCGAGCAGTACTTC,CIPHRGVEQYF
TRBJ2-2,TRBV6-5,-,-,TGTGCCAGCAGTTACTCACACACCTACACCGGGGAGCTGTTTTTT,CASSYSHTYTGELFF
TRBJ2-5,TRBV9,TRBD2,-,TGTGCCAGCAGCGTACTAGCGGGGGGGCCCCAAGAGACCCAGTACTTC,CASSVLAGGPQETQYF
TRBJ2-1,TRBV4-2,-,-,TGTGCCAGCAGCCAAGTTTGGAGCTCCTACAATGAGCAGTTCTTC,CASSQVWSSYNEQFF
TRBJ2-7,TRBV29-1,-,-,TGCAGCGTCGTCCTAACAGGGCACGAGCAGTACTTC,CSVVLTGHEQYF
TRBJ1-4,TRBV19,TRBD1,once,TGTGCCAGTAGCCTAGGACAGGCGGTTAATGAAAAACTGTTTTTT,CASSLGQAVNEKLFF
TRBJ2-1,TRBV28,TRBD2,-,TGTGCCAGCAGTTCAGGACTAGCGGGAGGAGACGAGCAGTTCTTC,CASSSGLAGGDEQFF
TRBJ2-1,TRBV5-6,TRBD2,-,TGTGCCAGCAGCCTGGATCTTTCTAGCGGGGTTTACCTCTTC,CASSLDLSSGVYLF
TRBJ1-1,TRBV5-4,-,-,TGTGCCAGCAGCTTTCAGGAAAGTGAAGCTTTCTTT,CASSFQESEAFF
TRBJ2-3,TRBV7-2,TRBD2,-,TGTGCCAGCAGCCGTAGCGGGGGAAGCACAGATACGCAGTATTTT,CASSRSGGSTDTQYF
TRBJ2-7,TRBV25-1,TRBD2,-,TGTGCCAGCAGGACGACTAGCGGATACGAGCAGTACTTC,CASRTTSGYEQYF
TRBJ1-4,TRBV19,TRBD1,few,TGTGCCAGTAGTACATCCGGGACAGGGGATGAAAAACTGTTTTTT,CASSTSGTGDEKLFF
TRBJ1-1,TRBV9,TRBD1,-,TGTGCCAGCAGCGTAGGGACAGGGGGAATGAACACTGAAGCTTTCTTT,CASSVGTGGMNTEAFF
TRBJ1-2,TRBV2,-,-,TGTGCCAGCAGTGAAGACAGGACAGCTAAGGGCTACACCTTC,CASSEDRTAKGYTF
TRBJ1-5,TRBV7-2,-,-,TGTGCCAGCAGCTTAGGGGGGCCGCAGCCCCAGCATTTT,CASSLGGPQPQHF
TRBJ2-7,TRBV18,TRBD2,-,TGTGCCAGCTCGGCGGCGAGCGGGGGCTACGAGCAGTACTTC,CASSAASGGYEQYF
TRBJ1-5,TRBV6-4,TRBD1,-,TGTGCCAGCATGGGGGGACAGGGAGTCAGTCAGCCCCAGCATTTT,CASMGGQGVSQPQHF
TRBJ2-2,TRBV9,TRBD2,few,TGTGCCAGCAGCGTACGGGGGACTAGTTCCGGGGAGCTGTTTTTT,CASSVRGTSSGELFF
TRBJ2-4,TRBV29-1,-,-,TGCAGCGGCCTGGGACTGGGGGACAAAAACATTCAGTACTTC,CSGLGLGDKNIQYF
TRBJ2-7,TRBV5-4,TRBD2,-,TGTGCCAGCAGCTCCCCAGCGGGAGGGACCTACGAGCAGTACTTC,CASSSPAGGTYEQYF
TRBJ1-2,TRBV5-1,TRBD1,-,TGCGCCAGCAGCTGGGGACAGGAGTATGGCTACCCCTTC,CASSWGQEYGYPF
TRBJ1-5,TRBV18,TRBD1,-,TGTGCCAGCTCATCCGCCTCGGGACAGGGGAGGAGGCCCCAGCATTTT,CASSSASGQGRRPQHF
TRBJ2-7,TRBV27,TRBD2,once,TGTGCCAGCAGTCGGGGGGGCCGCGGCTACGAGCAGTACTTC,CASSRGGRGYEQYF
TRBJ2-5,TRBV7-6,TRBD1,-,TGTGCCAGCAGCCGGCGGGGACAGGTTAAGCAGCTGGAGACCCAGTACTTC,CASSRRGQVKQLETQYF
TRBJ1-2,TRBV9,-,few,TGTGCCAGCACCCAGGGGCGCCGGAGGACCTTC,CASTQGRRRTF
TRBJ1-2,TRBV6-6,-,-,TGTGCCAGCAGTTCAGGGGCGGCGGGCTATGGCTACACCTTC,CASSSGAAGYGYTF
TRBJ2-3,TRBV5-6,TRBD1,-,TGTGCCAGCAGCCCCAGGTTCAGGGGGATAGATACGCAGTATTTT,CASSPRFRGIDTQYF
TRBJ1-2,TRBV19,-,once,TGTGCCAGTAGTGGCGGGACGGGCTCATATGGCTACACCTTC,CASSGGTGSYGYTF
TRBJ2-7,TRBV30,TRBD1,-,TGTGCCTGGAGGGGTCCGGGGCAGGGGGCTTTCGAGCAGTACTTC,CAWRGPGQGAFEQYF
TRBJ2-3,TRBV5-6,TRBD2,-,TGTGCCAGCAGCTTGGGGGCTAGCGGAGGGGAGTTGTTCACAGATACGCAGTATTTT,CASSLGASGGELFTDTQYF
TRBJ1-5,TRBV7-9,-,-,TGTGCCAGCAGCTTACAGGGGAATCAGCCCCAGCATTTT,CASSLQGNQPQHF
TRBJ2-5,TRBV4-1,TRBD2,-,TGCGCCAGCAGCCAGGGGACTAGCGGGGGGGCGAGAGAGACCCAGTACTTC,CASSQGTSGGARETQYF
TRBJ2-1,TRBV19,-,-,TGTGCCAGTAGTATAGAGGGGGGTAGCCAAACCCCAGGAGGCAATGAGCAGTTCTTC,CASSIEGGSQTPGGNEQFF
TRBJ2-6,TRBV18,-,once,TGTGCCAGCTCACCACGGGCACTGGTCTCTGGGGCCAACGTCCTGACTTTC,CASSPRALVSGANVLTF